A single sample gave rise to the 23 T cell receptor beta chains below, sequenced in a study of human T cells and chemical hapten exposure. Time point indicated: pre-sensitization, week 0. Treatment noted: therapeutic diphenylcyclopropenone sensitization with weekly scalp DPC. Blood, whole and unfractionated, served as the source for total RNA extraction. Each CDR3 protein gets one entry after TCRdb re-called the RACE reads with MiXCR. The data contain tens of thousands of distinct CDR3 sequences, about 12% of them singletons. The source was whole blood, collected in connection with sensitization to the hapten diphenylcyclopropenone (DPC). Every receptor here comes from a woman aged 40 to 50 with alopecia areata. Some clones in this sample may be carry-over from other donors' samples.

This clonotype occurred many times. CDR3 in DNA: TGTGCCAGCAGTCGGGACCGAGAGACCCAGTACTTC. Encoded protein: CASSRDRETQYF. V gene TRBV7-8 combines with J gene TRBJ2-5; the D gene could be TRBD1 or TRBD2 (5 bases each). CDR3 length equals 12 residues. CDR1 and CDR2 from the germline V gene are SGHVS and FQNEAQ. Trimming removed 6 bases at V and 4 bases at J, with 9 bases between.

This clonotype occurred a few times. The rearrangement joins TRBV2 to TRBJ2-1; 10 positions match TRBD2. The V and J ends lost 8 bases and 10 bases, in that order; junction bases with no gene match: 14. This CDR3 spans 15 amino acids. In germline, CDR1 is SNHLY, CDR2 FYNNEI. The CDR3: CASEGLPSGGHEQFF. The CDR3 DNA follows: TGTGCCAGCGAGGGGCTCCCTAGCGGGGGTCACGAGCAGTTCTTC.

This clonotype was seen ten or more times. The chain uses TRBV6-1 and TRBJ1-1, with D unclear. The CDR3 has 14 residues. V was clipped by 5 bases and J by 1 base, with 11 bases between them. Germline V CDR1 and CDR2: MNHNS, SASEGT. CDR3 in DNA: TGTGCCAGCAGTCGGGAAGTGGGGAACACTGAAGCTTTCTTT. This encodes CASSREVGNTEAFF.

The sample holds many counts of this clonotype. This rearrangement joins TRBV25-1 to TRBJ2-5; no clear D. V lost 2 bases to trimming and J lost 2 bases, with 15 bases between them. This CDR3 comprises 16 residues. From germline, CDR1 is MGHDK and CDR2 SYGVNS. CDR3 loop: CASSEPEAATQETQYF. In DNA, the CDR3 is TGTGCCAGCAGTGAACCCGAGGCAGCCACTCAAGAGACCCAGTACTTC.

This clonotype was detected a few times. The chain uses TRBV5-1 and TRBJ2-7, with a tentative D call TRBD1 (6 bases). The V gene lost 2 bases and the J gene lost 2 bases, with 17 bases spanning the gap. The CDR3 covers 16 residues. Germline loops: CDR1 SGHRS, CDR2 YFSETQ. This CDR3 is CASSLSSPGQPYEQYF. The DNA for the CDR3 is TGCGCCAGCAGCTTAAGTTCCCCGGGACAACCCTACGAGCAGTACTTC.

This clonotype was detected ten times or more. The chain employs TRBV7-2 and TRBJ2-5; 10 bases fit TRBD2. The CDR3 sequence is 15 residues long. The V gene end was trimmed by 5 bases and the J gene end by 5 bases; junction bases not matched to a gene: 8. Germline-derived CDR1 and CDR2 are SGHTA and FQGNSA. This CDR3 reads CASSPSGGLAETQYF. The DNA of the CDR3 is TGTGCCAGCAGCCCGAGTGGGGGACTAGCGGAGACCCAGTACTTC.

The V gene is TRBV7-2, the J gene TRBJ2-7, with TRBD2 matching over 7 bases. V was clipped by 5 bases and J by 5 bases; unmatched bases: 12. The germline CDR1 and CDR2 sequences are SGHTA and FQGNSA. This CDR3 is 15 amino acids long. The CDR3 loop reads CASSASGTTLNEQYF. The CDR3 DNA is TGTGCCAGCAGCGCGTCCGGGACTACCCTCAACGAGCAGTACTTC.

This clonotype was seen ten or more times. The chain has TRBV7-9 and TRBJ1-5, with D possibly matching TRBD1 (6 bases). The CDR3 consists of 14 residues. V dropped 2 bases and J dropped 6 bases, with 11 bases sitting between them. The germline CDR1 and CDR2 sequences are SEHNR and FQNEAQ (reference sequence). CDR3 in DNA: TGTGCCAGCAGCTTAAAAGGGGGATCTCAGCCCCAGCATTTT. It encodes CASSLKGGSQPQHF.

The J gene is TRBJ2-4, the V gene TRBV28, with D maybe TRBD2 (5 bases). The V end was cut by 7 bases, the J end by 6 bases, with 16 bases between. Germline-derived CDR1 and CDR2 are MDHEN and SYDVKM. This CDR3 has 14 residues. The CDR3 nucleotides are TGTGCCAGCACCTCATCACTGGCGGGAAACATTCAGTACTTC. Its translation: CASTSSLAGNIQYF. The entire variable domain, with the rest obtained from reference TRBV28 and TRBJ2-4, is as follows: DVKVTQSSRYLVKRTGEKVFLECVQDMDHENMFWYRQDPGLGLRLIYFSYDVKMKEKGDIPEGYSVSREKKERFSLILESASTNQTSMYLCASTSSLAGNIQYFGAGTRLSVL.

Only a few counts were recorded for this clonotype. V usage is TRBV29-1 and J usage is TRBJ1-1, with D unclear. V lost 6 bases and J lost 11, with 19 bases in between. There are 12 residues in the CDR3. CDR1 is SQVTM, CDR2 ANQGSEA, per germline. CDR3 nucleotide sequence: TGCAGCGTCCTTGAAGGTACACAGTCGGCTTTCTTT. This translates into CSVLEGTQSAFF.

This clonotype has a count of ten or more. The chain employs TRBV18 and TRBJ2-7; D is uncertain. CDR1 KGHSH and CDR2 LQKENI come from the germline V gene. Trimming pared 3 bases from V and 0 bases from J, leaving 6 bases between. The CDR3 consists of 13 residues. The CDR3 coding sequence is TGTGCCAGCTCACCCGAGGTCTCCTACGAGCAGTACTTC. Residues: CASSPEVSYEQYF.

This clonotype was counted only a few times. CDR3 sequence (DNA): TGTGCCAGCAGACACGAACGGGAGCAGTACTTC. It translates to CASRHEREQYF. The chain joins TRBV28 to TRBJ2-7; D gene unclear. The CDR3 has 11 residues. V was shortened by 6 bases and J by 7 bases, with 10 bases between the two germline ends. CDR1 is MDHEN and CDR2 is SYDVKM in the germline V gene. The full variable domain, its missing parts supplied by reference TRBV28 and TRBJ2-7, is DVKVTQSSRYLVKRTGEKVFLECVQDMDHENMFWYRQDPGLGLRLIYFSYDVKMKEKGDIPEGYSVSREKKERFSLILESASTNQTSMYLCASRHEREQYFGPGTRLTVT.

This clonotype has only a few counts. This chain links TRBV7-9 with TRBJ2-1; 11 bases are shared with TRBD2. Germline V gene data show CDR1 as SEHNR and CDR2 as FQNEAQ (reference sequence). The CDR3 runs to 12 residues. Germline trimming cut 6 bases from V and 12 bases from J; bases unmatched to any gene: 4. CDR3 DNA sequence: TGTGCCAGCAGTACGACTAGCGGGATGCAGTTCTTC. It encodes CASSTTSGMQFF.

This clonotype was seen many times. The rearrangement uses TRBV7-2 and TRBJ1-2; no firm D call. The CDR3 is 14 residues long. Germline lookup yields CDR1 SGHTA and CDR2 FQGNSA. Trimming removed 1 base from V and 5 bases from J, with 11 bases in between. The CDR3, as DNA: TGTGCCAGCAGCTTAGTGGAAAGAGGTTATGGCTACACCTTC. Translated: CASSLVERGYGYTF.

This clonotype came up many times. This chain connects TRBV18 to TRBJ2-5, with D unresolved. This CDR3 is 12 amino acids long. V lost 5 bases to trimming and J lost 2 bases, with 6 bases between them. Per germline, CDR1 KGHSH and CDR2 LQKENI. The CDR3 region has the DNA TGTGCCAGCTCATCGATGCAAGAGACCCAGTACTTC. Encoded protein: CASSSMQETQYF.

This clonotype was seen many times. V gene TRBV15 combines with J gene TRBJ2-5, with D possibly TRBD1 on 5 matching bases. Germline-derived CDR1 and CDR2 are LNHNV and YYDKDF (reference sequence). CDR3 length: 14 amino acids. The V end was cut by 0 bases, the J end by 5 bases, with 10 bases between. The CDR3 bases are TGTGCCACCAGCAGAGATCCCGCAGGGGAGACCCAGTACTTC. This encodes CATSRDPAGETQYF.

This clonotype was counted at least ten times. This rearrangement joins TRBV7-9 to TRBJ2-7, with TRBD2 matching over 8 bases. The germline V gene encodes CDR1 SEHNR and CDR2 FQNEAQ (reference sequence). The trim removed 5 bases at V and 4 bases at J, leaving 7 bases unmatched. This CDR3 has 14 amino acids. In DNA, the CDR3 is TGTGCCAGCAGCCTCAGCGGGGGAACATACGAGCAGTACTTC. It codes for CASSLSGGTYEQYF. The full variable domain, rest sourced from reference TRBV7-9 and TRBJ2-7, is DTGVSQNPRHKITKRGQNVTFRCDPISEHNRLYWYRQTLGQGPEFLTYFQNEAQLEKSRLLSDRFSAERPKGSFSTLEIQRTEQGDSAMYLCASSLSGGTYEQYFGPGTRLTVT.

Ten or more counts support this clonotype. The chain uses TRBV5-4 and TRBJ2-1, with D unresolved. This CDR3 is built from 14 residues. The germline V gene has CDR1 SGHNT and CDR2 YYREEE (reference sequence). V was clipped by 7 bases and J by 1 base, with 12 bases between them. In DNA form, the CDR3 reads TGTGCCAGCCAACAACTGGGTTCCTACAATGAGCAGTTCTTC. The encoded protein is CASQQLGSYNEQFF.

The chain joins TRBV10-3 to TRBJ2-3; 14 nucleotides line up with TRBD2. With 6 bases clipped from V and 5 bases from J, the junction kept 7 bases outside the gene matches. Per the germline V gene, CDR1 is ENHRY and CDR2 is SYGVKD. The CDR3 totals 16 residues. DNA for the CDR3: TGTGCCATCAGCCCTGGGACTAGCGGGAGAGTAGATACGCAGTATTTT. It yields the protein CAISPGTSGRVDTQYF.

Many counts were recorded for this clonotype. The chain recombines TRBV12-5 with TRBJ1-1, with D maybe TRBD1 (6 bases). CDR1 is LGHNT, CDR2 FRNRAP, per germline. The CDR3 contains 13 residues. Trimming stripped 5 bases from V and 5 bases from J, with 12 bases between. Here the CDR3 DNA reads TGTGCTAGTGGTCCTACAGGGAGGACTGAAGCTTTCTTT. Encoded protein: CASGPTGRTEAFF. Based on the CDR3 plus reference TRBV12-5 and TRBJ1-1, the full variable domain is DARVTQTPRHKVTEMGQEVTMRCQPILGHNTVFWYRQTMMQGLELLAYFRNRAPLDDSGMPKDRFSAEMPDATLATLKIQPSEPRDSAVYFCASGPTGRTEAFFGQGTRLTVV.

There are many counts of this clonotype. The rearrangement joins TRBV20-1 to TRBJ1-5; possibly TRBD1 for D (6 bases). Germline V gene data show CDR1 as DFQATT and CDR2 as SNEGSKA (reference sequence). There are 14 residues in the CDR3. V was cut by 5 bases and J by 8 bases, with 19 bases left in between. The CDR3 nucleotides read TGCAGTGCTCGCTGGGCGGGGGCAAGGAAGCCCCAGCATTTT. Its protein product is CSARWAGARKPQHF.

This clonotype has only a few counts. The chain uses TRBV7-8 and TRBJ2-1, with D tentatively TRBD1 or TRBD2 (6 bases each). This CDR3 region has 16 residues. Germline lookup yields CDR1 SGHVS and CDR2 FQNEAQ. Trimming shortened V by 1 base and J by 0 bases, and 10 bases separated the two germline ends. The CDR3 here is CASSLEGGSSYNEQFF. CDR3 sequence (DNA): TGTGCCAGCAGCTTAGAGGGGGGAAGCTCCTACAATGAGCAGTTCTTC.

Ten or more counts support this clonotype. The chain recombines TRBV29-1 with TRBJ2-1; D is unclear. Trimming took 7 bases from V and 7 from J, leaving 8 bases between them. The CDR3 covers 10 residues. Germline V lookup: CDR1 SQVTM, CDR2 ANQGSEA. This chain's CDR3 is CSGEGNEQFF. The CDR3, as DNA: TGCAGCGGGGAAGGGAATGAGCAGTTCTTC.